The next 12 T cell receptor beta chains were all read from a single sample in a study of identical twins. One entry per CDR3 protein, called by TCRdb with MiXCR from the 5' RACE reads. The repertoire has about 18,000 distinct CDR3 sequences, roughly 70% of them found once; the top ten carry under 6%. Sequenced material: memory (CD45RO+) T cells sorted from blood. These receptors originate from a woman aged 18 to 35 in good health. This table probably holds off-target reads from a library built for another chain.

V usage is TRBV2 and J usage is TRBJ2-3, with 7 bases fitting TRBD1. Germline CDR1 and CDR2: SNHLY and FYNNEI. This CDR3 has 13 residues. The V and J ends lost 3 bases and 4 bases, in that order; junction bases with no gene match: 1. CDR3 amino acids: CASSDDRADTQYF. CDR3 DNA sequence: TGTGCCAGCAGTGACGACAGGGCAGATACGCAGTATTTT.

This clonotype rates as medium-sized (0.01 to 0.1%). The chain uses TRBV6-5 and TRBJ2-1, with 9 positions matching TRBD1. In germline, CDR1 is MNHEY, CDR2 SVGAGI. CDR3 size: 14 residues. The V gene end was trimmed by 4 bases and the J gene end by 7 bases; junction bases not matched to a gene: 5. DNA of the CDR3: TGTGCCAGCAGTTCGCGACAGGGGGTTAATGAGCAGTTCTTC. This sequence encodes CASSSRQGVNEQFF.

This clonotype has only a few counts. The rearrangement uses TRBV7-2 and TRBJ2-7, with D perhaps matching TRBD1 (5 bases). The V gene's germline CDR1 is SGHTA and CDR2 FQGNSA. V lost 2 bases, J lost 11 bases, and 13 bases lay in between. The CDR3 consists of 12 residues. CDR3 in amino acids: CASSLYAGNKYF. CDR3 DNA sequence: TGTGCCAGCAGCTTATATGCAGGGAATAAGTACTTC.

The chain couples TRBV11-2 to TRBJ2-7; possibly TRBD1 or TRBD2 for D (5 bases each). Trimming removed 5 bases from V and 5 bases from J, with 19 bases in between. The length of the CDR3 is 15 residues. Germline CDR1 SGHAT, CDR2 FQNNGV. CDR3 in DNA: TGTGCCAGCAGCGTTCTAATCAGGGTCGGGGACGAGCAGTACTTC. Translation gives CASSVLIRVGDEQYF. The variable domain in full, completed from reference TRBV11-2 and TRBJ2-7, reads EAGVAQSPRYKIIEKRQSVAFWCNPISGHATLYWYQQILGQGPKLLIQFQNNGVVDDSQLPKDRFSAERLKGVDSTLKIQPAKLEDSAVYLCASSVLIRVGDEQYFGPGTRLTVT.

The V gene is TRBV18, the J gene TRBJ2-6; D is uncertain. Trimming removed 2 bases from V and 0 bases from J, with 2 bases in between. CDR1 is KGHSH and CDR2 is LQKENI in the germline V gene. The CDR3 loop spans 14 amino acids. This CDR3 is CASSPVSGANVLTF. CDR3 coding DNA: TGTGCCAGCTCACCAGTCTCTGGGGCCAACGTCCTGACTTTC.

The chain carries TRBV27 and TRBJ2-5, with D hard to call. Trimming removed 5 bases at V and 6 bases at J, with 13 bases between. The germline V gene encodes CDR1 MNHEY and CDR2 SMNVEV (reference sequence). The CDR3 length is 13 residues. CDR3 sequence reads: CASSPPTRQTQYF. CDR3 DNA: TGTGCCAGCAGTCCACCGACCCGGCAGACCCAGTACTTC.

This clonotype has only one observation. The chain joins TRBV7-2 to TRBJ2-3; D unresolved. The V and J ends lost 1 base and 0 bases respectively, with 5 bases between them. Germline V gene data show CDR1 as SGHTA and CDR2 as FQGNSA. This CDR3 spans 14 amino acids. Here the CDR3 DNA reads TGTGCCAGCAGCTTAGATCACAGCACAGATACGCAGTATTTT. Encoded protein: CASSLDHSTDTQYF.

This chain uses TRBV13 with TRBJ2-1, with D hard to call. CDR3 size: 13 residues. Trimming took off 5 bases at V and 7 bases at J, with 12 bases between the two ends. CDR1 is PRHDT, CDR2 FYEKMQ, per germline (reference sequence). CDR3 region: CASSRPTLNEQFF. CDR3 sequence (DNA): TGTGCCAGCAGCCGCCCGACTCTTAATGAGCAGTTCTTC. Full variable domain (outside the CDR3, taken from reference TRBV13 and TRBJ2-1): AAGVIQSPRHLIKEKRETATLKCYPIPRHDTVYWYQQGPGQDPQFLISFYEKMQSDKGSIPDRFSAQQFSDYHSELNMSSLELGDSALYFCASSRPTLNEQFFGPGTRLTVL.

This rearrangement joins TRBV10-2 to TRBJ2-1; 7 positions agree with TRBD2. J was trimmed by 7 bases and V by 6 bases; bases with no gene match: 9. The CDR3 consists of 14 residues. Germline V gene sequence: CDR1 WSHSY, CDR2 SAAADI. DNA of the CDR3: TGCGCCAGCAGCGATATAGCGGGCCTAAATGAGCAGTTCTTC. Protein: CASSDIAGLNEQFF.

This sequence joins TRBV19 and TRBJ1-2; D is ambiguous. The CDR3 contains 11 residues. Germline V gene data show CDR1 as LNHDA and CDR2 as SQIVND (reference sequence). V gave up 8 bases and J gave up 6 bases, with 10 bases separating them. The CDR3 DNA follows: TGTGCCAGTGGGGAACTTGATGGCTACACCTTC. It encodes CASGELDGYTF.

This sequence joins TRBV4-1 and TRBJ2-1, with 13 nucleotides matching TRBD2. The V gene end was trimmed by 0 bases and the J gene end by 8 bases; junction bases not matched to a gene: 7. The germline gives CDR1 MGHRA, CDR2 YSYEKL. The CDR3 spans 17 residues. CDR3 sequence (DNA): TGCGCCAGCAGCCAAGATCAGGGACTAGCGGGGAGGGATGAGCAGTTCTTC. Amino acid sequence: CASSQDQGLAGRDEQFF.

The V and J genes are TRBV5-4 and TRBJ2-5; 10 nucleotides align to TRBD2. There are 14 residues in the CDR3. CDR1 and CDR2 from the germline V gene are SGHNT and YYREEE (reference sequence). Unmatched junction bases numbered 8, after V lost 7 bases and J lost 5 bases. In nucleotides, the CDR3 is TGTGCCAGCTTGATTAGCGGGAGGAGGGAGACCCAGTACTTC. Its translation: CASLISGRRETQYF.